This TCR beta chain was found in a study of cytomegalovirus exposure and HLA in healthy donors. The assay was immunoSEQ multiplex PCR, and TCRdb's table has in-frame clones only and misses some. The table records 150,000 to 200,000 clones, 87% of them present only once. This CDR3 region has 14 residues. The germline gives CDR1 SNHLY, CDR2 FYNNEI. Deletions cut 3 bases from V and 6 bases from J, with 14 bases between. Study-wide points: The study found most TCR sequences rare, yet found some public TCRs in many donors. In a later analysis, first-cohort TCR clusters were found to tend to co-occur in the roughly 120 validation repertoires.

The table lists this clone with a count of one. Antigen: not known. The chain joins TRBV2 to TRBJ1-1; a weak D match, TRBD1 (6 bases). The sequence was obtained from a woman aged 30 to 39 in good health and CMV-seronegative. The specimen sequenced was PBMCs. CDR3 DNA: TGTGCCAGCAGTGACCAAGGGGGGGTCGCTGAAGCTTTCTTT. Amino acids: CASSDQGGVAEAFF.